Here is one T cell receptor beta chain with its context. This clone was counted a few times. Its antigen is currently not known. Base qualities are not recorded, but no much larger clone differs from it by a single base. A FACSAria II was used to sort memory CD4+ T cells, defined as single viable CD3+CD4+CD8-CD45RO+ cells. CMV serostatus was determined with a Roche Elecsys assay detecting serum IgG against CMV pp150, pp28, p38 and p52. Following thawing, total CD4+ T cells were enriched through positive selection using CD4 magnetic microbeads. The samples came from a different study that was designed specifically to examine the CD4+ T cell memory repertoire. Peripheral blood mononuclear cells were isolated and cryopreserved following standard operating procedures; serum was stored at -80 °C. The staining used CD3-PerCP (BW264/56), CD4-APC (RPA-T4), CD45RO-PE (UCHT1) and CD8-Pacific Orange (3B5) antibodies, and Sytox blue was used to exclude non-viable cells.

The Quick-DNA Microprep Kit was used to extract genomic DNA from the sorted cells. Amplification of TCRbeta DNA was done with the immunoSEQ hsTCRbeta kit, following the protocol from the manufacturer. TCRbeta libraries were sequenced on an Illumina MiSeq instrument. Concerning the study's data processing: After out-of-frame sequences were removed, 2,204,828 distinct TCRbeta sequences remained, averaging approximately 72,000 per individual. Each individual was scored by the count of 164 previously reported CMV-associated TCRbeta sequences and the total productive distinct TCRbeta count. A beta-binomial model was reimplemented in Python, and random forests from scikit-learn, run with default parameters, were trained on data from the US cohort. Classifier performance on the Belgian cohort was reported as the median AUC with percentile confidence intervals calculated over 10,000 bootstrap iterations. TCRdb carries this immuneACCESS record with in-frame sequences only. Its versions omit some clonotypes, under half of them owing to an unresolved V gene in the studies checked, with the rest unexplained. That table is the source of V, J and clone size, and D and trimming were worked out from the DNA. In all, the sample holds 60,000 to 70,000 clones, and roughly three quarters of those were seen once. The ten largest clones capture around 4.5% of the sample.

The data originate from a study of memory CD4+ T cells and cytomegalovirus serostatus (dated by TCRdb to the late 2010s). General notes on the study: The cohort included around 33 healthy adults from Belgium, of whom 9 were CMV seropositive and some 24 were CMV seronegative. CD4+ memory TCRbeta repertoires of a Belgian cohort with known cytomegalovirus serostatus were sequenced in order to replicate a published TCR-based CMV serostatus classifier.

CDR1 and CDR2, per the germline V gene (reference sequence), are MNHNY and SVGAGI. The CDR3 spans 16 residues, from the cysteine through the phenylalanine. This entry keeps only the CDR3 DNA: 48 bases, framed from base 1. A distance of 20 bases separates the germline ends of V and J, which lose 5 bases and 5 bases respectively. The research as a whole found: For predicting CMV serostatus, the median bootstrapped AUC was about 0.94 using the original framework and 0.91 using a US-trained random forest. Results were interpreted as suggesting that the CMV-associated TCR signature is largely present in the CD4+ memory repertoire. Only CD4+CD45RO+ memory cells were sequenced, in contrast to the original study, which included naive and memory CD4+ and CD8+ populations. Among the roughly 160 previously reported CMV-associated TCRbeta sequences, some 62 showed up in the CD4+ memory repertoires, with each one found in between one and five individuals. The original-framework classifier achieved a median bootstrapped AUC of about 0.95 with a 95% CI of 0.76-1.00 on the Belgian cohort.

Recombination joined TRBV6-6 with TRBJ2-3; the D gene cannot be named for sure. The TCR sequence derives from an adult in good health and CMV-seropositive. The sample comprised memory CD4+ T cells from blood. The encoded CDR3 is CASSPSSPSSGDTQYF. The sequenced DNA is TGTGCCAGCAGTCCCTCCTCGCCCTCATCGGGAGATACGCAGTATTTT.